This T cell receptor beta chain was found in a study of shared clonotypes between healthy human individuals. General study points: Non-shared clonotypes showed lower generation probabilities than clonotypes common to all four donors.

Germline loops: CDR1 GTSNPN, CDR2 SVGIG (reference sequence). V gave up 0 bases and J gave up 4 bases, with 7 bases separating them. This CDR3 has 12 residues. It was into CD45RA+ naive and CD45RA-negative memory subsets that the CD4+ cells were split. For this clone: As yet, its antigen is unknown. The same CDR3 is also encoded by other DNA sequences in this sample.

Sequenced by immunoSEQ multiplex PCR; TCRdb stores in-frame clones only, minus some. The sample contains a few million clones, under 97% of which appear only once. The chain joins TRBV30 to TRBJ2-7; D gene ambiguous. Specimen: naive CD4+ T cells sorted from blood. Indicated subset: CD45RA+ positively selected. This TCR was sampled from a young man in good health. Here the CDR3 reads CAWSVSGYEQYF. The CDR3, as DNA: TGTGCCTGGAGTGTCAGTGGGTACGAGCAGTACTTC. The full variable domain, rest sourced from reference TRBV30 and TRBJ2-7, is SQTIHQWPATLVQPVGSPLSLECTVEGTSNPNLYWYRQAAGRGLQLLFYSVGIGQISSEVPQNLSASRPQDRQFILSSKKLLLSDSGFYLCAWSVSGYEQYFGPGTRLTVT.